The clone carrying this T cell receptor (beta chain) was seen at least ten times. Antigen: not known. The V end lost 7 bases, the J end lost 3 bases, and 12 bases lay between the germline ends. Germline V CDR1 and CDR2: SNHLY, FYNNEI. The CDR3 totals 13 residues. Each TCR transcript was tagged with a 10-nucleotide random UMI during 5'RACE. TCRdb redid the calling of the 5' RACE reads with MiXCR, one entry per CDR3 protein. The profile covers 75,000 to 85,000 distinct CDR3 sequences, with 15% to 20% appearing a single time and 15% to 19% taken by the ten largest. The source of the sample is a study of neurological immune-mediated disorders. Overall study findings and caveats: The level of TCR clonal expansion was highest in patients with HTLV-1-associated myelopathy and lowest in multiple sclerosis, where it fell below the level seen in healthy controls.

The sequence was collected from a woman in her thirties or forties in good health. Sample: PBMCs. This chain uses TRBV2 with TRBJ1-2; D might be TRBD1 (5 bases). The CDR3 DNA reads as TGTGCCAGCAACGTTGACAGCGACTATGGCTACACCTTC. This gives the protein CASNVDSDYGYTF. Based on the CDR3 plus reference TRBV2 and TRBJ1-2, the full variable domain is EPEVTQTPSHQVTQMGQEVILRCVPISNHLYFYWYRQILGQKVEFLVSFYNNEISEKSEIFDDQFSVERPDGSNFTLKIRSTKLEDSAMYFCASNVDSDYGYTFGSGTRLTVV.